The rows below give T cell receptor beta chains drawn from one sample of a study of blood T cell repertoires in COVID-19. The method was immunoSEQ multiplex PCR; TCRdb's version includes in-frame clones alone and lacks a portion of them. The sample records 300,000 or so clones, around 92% being singletons. The sequencing sample was made of PBMCs or T cells enriched from blood (not recorded which). Source of these receptors: a woman aged 50 to 60 who had been exposed to COVID-19. The CDR3 runs from the conserved cysteine through the conserved F or W. A D gene is named only where the DNA matches it firmly. A row's size may be missing; if present it is once, few, many or a size class.

j_call d_call v_call clone_size cdr3_aa cdr3_nt
TRBJ2-5 . TRBV5-1 . CASSGELVQETQYF TGCGCCAGCAGCGGGGAGCTCGTCCAAGAGACCCAGTACTTC
TRBJ2-5 . TRBV4-2 . CASSQKLYGEGQETQYF TGTGCCAGCAGCCAAAAACTTTACGGGGAAGGACAAGAGACCCAGTACTTC
TRBJ1-5 TRBD1 TRBV18 once CASSPQGAGQPQHF TGTGCCAGCTCACCCCAGGGGGCAGGGCAGCCCCAGCATTTT
TRBJ2-7 TRBD1 TRBV4-1 . CASSRNDRGAYEQYF TGCGCCAGCAGCCGAAATGACAGGGGGGCCTACGAGCAGTACTTC
TRBJ2-7 TRBD2 TRBV11-2 . CASSLASSGGYEQYF TGTGCCAGCAGCTTAGCCTCTAGCGGGGGCTACGAGCAGTACTTC
TRBJ1-5 TRBD1 TRBV3-1/TRBV3-2 few CASSPRGQAYQPQHF TGTGCCAGCAGCCCACGAGGACAGGCCTATCAGCCCCAGCATTTT
TRBJ1-2 . TRBV12-3/TRBV12-4 . CASSTGANYGYTF TGTGCCAGCAGCACTGGAGCTAACTATGGCTACACCTTC
TRBJ1-4 . TRBV30 once CAWSVDLSKGGGNEKLFF TGTGCCTGGAGTGTCGACTTATCAAAGGGGGGGGGTAATGAAAAACTGTTTTTT
TRBJ2-5 . TRBV19 . CASSRFKTGGAETQYF TGTGCCAGTAGTCGGTTCAAGACAGGTGGTGCGGAGACCCAGTACTTC
TRBJ1-4 TRBD1 TRBV4-1 . CASSPGTGRVGEKLFF TGCGCCAGCAGCCCGGGGACAGGGCGAGTAGGAGAAAAACTGTTTTTT
TRBJ2-7 TRBD1 TRBV7-9 once CASSLGDRGPPYEQYF TGTGCCAGCAGCTTAGGCGACAGGGGGCCTCCCTACGAGCAGTACTTC
TRBJ2-4 . TRBV6-5 once CASSYPGADGTVQYF TGTGCCAGCAGTTATCCGGGAGCGGACGGAACGGTTCAGTACTTC
TRBJ1-2 TRBD1 TRBV27 . CASSTGGTYGYTF TGTGCCAGCAGCACAGGGGGCACCTATGGCTACACCTTC
TRBJ2-5 . TRBV4-2 . CASSQDPHSQPGVETQYF TGTGCCAGCAGCCAAGATCCCCACTCCCAGCCGGGAGTAGAGACCCAGTACTTC
TRBJ1-3 . TRBV5-4 . CASSLLGAGNTIYF TGTGCCAGCAGCTTGTTAGGGGCTGGAAACACCATATATTTT
TRBJ2-5 . TRBV7-2 . CASSSSGGGETQYF TGTGCCAGCAGCTCCTCTGGGGGCGGGGAGACCCAGTACTTC
TRBJ2-7 TRBD1 TRBV7-9 . CASSIRDRGPYEQYF TGTGCCAGCAGCATCCGGGACAGGGGCCCCTACGAGCAGTACTTC
TRBJ1-3 . TRBV30 . CASSTGSGNTIYF TGTGCCTCCTCCACAGGGTCTGGAAACACCATATATTTT
TRBJ1-3 TRBD1 TRBV28 . CASSSAGTGGNTIYF TGTGCCAGCAGTTCGGCCGGGACAGGGGGAAACACCATATATTTT
TRBJ2-1 . TRBV2 . CASRQSYEQFF TGTGCCAGCAGACAGTCTTATGAGCAGTTCTTC
TRBJ2-3 TRBD2 TRBV15 . CATSTGTSGGAVDTQYF TGTGCCACCAGCACAGGGACTAGCGGGGGGGCCGTGGATACGCAGTATTTT
TRBJ2-7 TRBD1 TRBV11-3 . CASSGDRDNYEQYF TGTGCCAGCAGTGGGGACAGGGACAATTACGAGCAGTACTTC
TRBJ1-6 TRBD1 TRBV6-2/TRBV6-3 . CASSPGQGASPLHF TGTGCCAGCAGCCCCGGACAGGGGGCATCACCCCTCCACTTT
TRBJ1-5 . TRBV30 . CAWSSAGGNNQPQHF TGTGCCTGGAGCTCTGCGGGGGGTAACAATCAGCCCCAGCATTTT
TRBJ1-1 TRBD1 TRBV28 . CATWRGQGTTEAFF TGTGCTACCTGGCGGGGACAGGGGACCACTGAAGCTTTCTTT
TRBJ1-5 . TRBV2 . CASSELGLGQPQHF TGTGCCAGCAGTGAATTGGGGCTGGGTCAGCCCCAGCATTTT
TRBJ2-4 . TRBV2 . CASSPIIYRAKNIQYF TGTGCCAGCAGTCCAATAATTTACAGAGCCAAAAACATTCAGTACTTC
TRBJ2-7 TRBD1 TRBV3-1/TRBV3-2 . CASSQDPWTGSSYEQYF TGTGCCAGCAGCCAAGATCCCTGGACAGGGAGCTCCTACGAGCAGTACTTC
TRBJ2-1 TRBD2 TRBV7-2 . CASSVTSGGAWDEQFF TGTGCCAGCAGCGTGACTAGCGGGGGGGCATGGGATGAGCAGTTCTTC
TRBJ2-7 TRBD1 TRBV14 . CASSQGQGVSYEQYF TGTGCCAGCAGCCAAGGACAGGGGGTTTCCTACGAGCAGTACTTC
TRBJ2-1 . TRBV4-2 once CASSQVPAESSYNEQFF TGTGCCAGCAGCCAAGTTCCGGCGGAGAGCTCCTACAATGAGCAGTTCTTC
TRBJ1-5 . TRBV5-8 . CASSSHQKPQHF TGTGCCAGCAGCTCCCATCAGAAGCCCCAGCATTTT
TRBJ2-5 TRBD2 TRBV7-8 . CASSPGLGWETQYF TGTGCCAGCAGCCCCGGACTAGGTTGGGAGACCCAGTACTTC
TRBJ1-3 TRBD1 TRBV7-2 . CASSSVGQGSGNTIYF TGTGCCAGCAGCTCAGTGGGACAGGGCTCTGGAAACACCATATATTTT
TRBJ1-2 . TRBV29-1 few CSVDASDGYGYTF TGCAGCGTTGACGCCAGCGATGGCTATGGCTACACCTTC
TRBJ2-1 . TRBV6-5 . CASRLQTSSHEQFF TGTGCCAGCAGGCTTCAGACTAGTTCTCATGAGCAGTTCTTC
TRBJ2-6 TRBD1 TRBV11-3 few CASSLGTGHSGANVLTF TGTGCCAGCAGCTTGGGGACAGGGCACTCTGGGGCCAACGTCCTGACTTTC
TRBJ1-2 . TRBV7-9 . CASSSLTGSGYTF TGTGCCAGCAGCTCTCTGACAGGTAGTGGCTACACCTTC
TRBJ1-5 TRBD1 TRBV24-1 . CATSDGGTGFSRQPQHF TGTGCCACCAGTGATGGGGGGACAGGGTTTAGTAGGCAGCCCCAGCATTTT
TRBJ2-7 . TRBV19 . CASNPSTTSYEQYF TGTGCCAGTAATCCTAGTACTACCTCCTACGAGCAGTACTTC
TRBJ2-1 . TRBV19 once CASSAGGKSYNEQFF TGTGCCAGTAGCGCCGGGGGTAAATCCTACAATGAGCAGTTCTTC
TRBJ2-3 TRBD1 TRBV6-5 . CASTKPQGAEDTQYF TGTGCCAGCACCAAACCACAGGGGGCCGAAGATACGCAGTATTTT
TRBJ2-7 TRBD2 TRBV25-1 . CASSGGAPFEQYF TGTGCCAGCAGCGGGGGGGCCCCCTTCGAGCAGTACTTC
TRBJ2-7 TRBD2 TRBV6-1 . CASSEAGLADQRSYEQYF TGTGCCAGCAGTGAAGCGGGACTAGCGGACCAACGCTCCTACGAGCAGTACTTC
TRBJ1-1 TRBD1 TRBV5-1 . CASSSTGANTEAFF TGCGCCAGCAGCAGCACAGGGGCGAACACTGAAGCTTTCTTT
TRBJ1-2 . TRBV9 . CASSVAPNYGYTF TGTGCCAGCAGCGTTGCTCCTAATTATGGCTACACCTTC
TRBJ1-3 TRBD1 TRBV28 . CASREEGTVLSGNTIYF TGTGCCAGCAGAGAGGAAGGGACAGTGCTCTCTGGAAACACCATATATTTT
TRBJ2-5 . TRBV7-9 . CASSPRGETQYF TGTGCCAGCAGCCCAAGGGGGGAGACCCAGTACTTC
TRBJ2-5 TRBD1 TRBV3-1/TRBV3-2 . CASSQVFSGQGETQYF TGTGCCAGCAGCCAAGTTTTTTCGGGACAGGGAGAGACCCAGTACTTC
TRBJ2-7 . TRBV11-2 . CASSLEQGYEQYF TGTGCCAGCAGCTTGGAACAGGGTTACGAGCAGTACTTC
TRBJ2-3 . TRBV13 . CASSLRRTDTQYF TGTGCCAGCAGCTTGAGAAGAACAGATACGCAGTATTTT
TRBJ1-1 TRBD1 TRBV19 . CASSWTGVDTEAFF TGTGCCAGTAGTTGGACAGGGGTGGACACTGAAGCTTTCTTT
TRBJ2-1 . TRBV7-8 . CASSLEVYPYNEQFF TGTGCCAGCAGCTTAGAAGTCTACCCTTACAATGAGCAGTTCTTC
TRBJ2-7 . TRBV28 once CASSVTYEQYF TGTGCCAGCAGTGTTACCTACGAGCAGTACTTC
TRBJ1-6 TRBD1 TRBV28 . CASSLAGQGGYNSPLHF TGTGCCAGCAGTTTGGCGGGACAGGGAGGCTATAATTCACCCCTCCACTTT
TRBJ2-5 . TRBV10-2 few CASSANPGHGQETQYF TGCGCCAGCAGTGCTAATCCGGGACACGGACAAGAGACCCAGTACTTC
TRBJ1-2 TRBD1 TRBV4-1 once CASSLVRGQENYGYTF TGCGCCAGCAGCCTTGTTAGGGGACAGGAGAACTATGGCTACACCTTC